This TCR beta chain is from a study of shared clonotypes between healthy human individuals. Generated by immunoSEQ multiplex PCR, the TCRdb table keeps only in-frame clones and is missing some. The sample carries over 2 million clones, 85% to 95% recorded once. The CDR3 spans 15 residues. The V gene lost 2 bases and the J gene lost 3 bases, with 14 bases spanning the gap. Germline V gene data show CDR1 as SEHNR and CDR2 as FQNEAQ (reference sequence). CD45RO-negative cells were positively selected for CCR7, leaving out terminally differentiated effector memory CD45RA+ cells. The clonotype originates from a man aged 18 to 29 in good health. This chain connects TRBV7-9 to TRBJ2-7; D uncertain. Sequences were obtained from naive CD8+ T cells sorted from blood. The CDR3 nucleotides are TGTGCCAGCAGCTTACCAAGCAGTCCCTTCTACGAGCAGTACTTC. Amino acids: CASSLPSSPFYEQYF.